This TCR beta chain was documented in a study of siplizumab effects on memory and regulatory T cells. Generated by immunoSEQ multiplex PCR, the TCRdb table keeps only in-frame clones and is missing some. The sample has 95,000 to 130,000 clones, approximately 94% seen once. Notes on this clone: As yet, its antigen is unknown.

CDR3 length: 12 residues. CDR1 is SGHTA, CDR2 FQGNSA, per germline. V lost 3 bases and J lost 7, with 6 bases in between. Findings and caveats of the study: Under siplizumab, an average roughly 69% of mappable alloreactive CD4+ clones were Treg-derived, compared with 25% to 30% in controls. Suppressive function of proliferating Tregs from siplizumab cultures was not confirmed. The alloresponse seemed to draw substantially on naive T cells, which appeared more diverse than memory cells. No more than a minor fraction of alloreactive clones could be traced back to unstimulated subsets.

The sequenced sample was non-Treg CD4+ T cells sorted from blood. The V gene is TRBV7-2, the J gene TRBJ2-2; D not certain. This receptor was identified in a human donor in good health. CDR3 loop: CASSFFVGELFF. As DNA, the CDR3 is TGTGCCAGCAGCTTTTTCGTCGGGGAGCTGTTTTTT.